This entry lists 16 T cell receptor beta chains sequenced from one sample in a study of cytomegalovirus exposure and HLA in healthy donors. In the PCR, 60 Vbeta and 13 Jbeta primers were used. Here immunoSEQ multiplex PCR was the method, and the copy in TCRdb shows in-frame clones only, minus some. This sample's table reports roughly 39,000 clones. Source material: PBMCs. The receptor set was obtained from a man aged 25-40 years in good health and CMV-seronegative.

This rearrangement joins TRBV6-1 to TRBJ2-7; 9 nucleotides agree with TRBD2. Losses at the gene ends were 6 bases for V and 4 bases for J; bases not matched to a gene: 10. CDR3 size: 15 residues. The germline V gene has CDR1 MNHNS and CDR2 SASEGT. In DNA form, the CDR3 reads TGTGCCAGCAGGCCTAGCGGGATCCCTCGGTACGAGCAGTACTTC. Its translation: CASRPSGIPRYEQYF.

This chain connects TRBV29-1 to TRBJ2-5; TRBD2 agrees at 9 bases. In germline, CDR1 is SQVTM, CDR2 ANQGSEA. V shed 2 bases and J 0 bases; nucleotides not matched to a gene: 4. The CDR3 consists of 15 residues. CDR3 coding DNA: TGCAGCGTTGAAAGAGGGACTAGCCACCAAGAGACCCAGTACTTC. It codes for CSVERGTSHQETQYF.

In DNA form, the CDR3 reads TGCGCCAGCAGCTACCTAACCAGGGGACCTAATGAAAAACTGTTTTTT. It encodes CASSYLTRGPNEKLFF. The rearrangement joins TRBV5-1 to TRBJ1-4; TRBD1 is a possible D gene (6 bases). V lost 3 bases and J 3 bases, leaving 15 bases between the germline ends. The CDR3 runs 16 residues. Germline values: CDR1 SGHRS, CDR2 YFSETQ. Full variable domain (outside the CDR3, taken from reference TRBV5-1 and TRBJ1-4): KAGVTQTPRYLIKTRGQQVTLSCSPISGHRSVSWYQQTPGQGLQFLFEYFSETQRNKGNFPGRFSGRQFSNSRSEMNVSTLELGDSALYLCASSYLTRGPNEKLFFGSGTQLSVL.

The gene calls are TRBV10-1 and TRBJ2-5; tentatively, D is TRBD2 (6 bases). Germline assignment: CDR1 WNHNN and CDR2 SYGVQD (reference sequence). This CDR3 is built from 15 residues. V gave up 2 bases and J gave up 3 bases, with 13 bases separating them. CDR3 amino acids: CASSELIRGEETQYF. The CDR3 DNA reads TGCGCCAGCAGTGAGCTAATCCGCGGGGAAGAGACCCAGTACTTC.

V and J are TRBV15 and TRBJ2-2, with D perhaps TRBD2 (6 bases). From germline, CDR1 is LNHNV and CDR2 YYDKDF (reference sequence). V dropped 1 base and J dropped 5 bases, with 17 bases sitting between them. This CDR3 spans 17 amino acids. Here the CDR3 reads CATSRGLKTSITGELFF. For the CDR3, the DNA is TGTGCCACCAGCAGAGGGTTAAAGACTAGTATAACCGGGGAGCTGTTTTTT. The complete variable domain, with remaining parts taken from reference TRBV15 and TRBJ2-2, reads DAMVIQNPRYQVTQFGKPVTLSCSQTLNHNVMYWYQQKSSQAPKLLFHYYDKDFNNEADTPDNFQSRRPNTSFCFLDIRSPGLGDTAMYLCATSRGLKTSITGELFFGEGSRLTVL.

The chain couples TRBV6-5 to TRBJ2-5, with 7 positions matching TRBD1. The junction had 9 bases not matched to a gene; V was cut back by 6 bases and J by 5 bases. CDR1 is MNHEY and CDR2 is SVGAGI in the germline V gene. The CDR3 runs 14 residues. DNA for the CDR3: TGTGCCAGCAGAATACAGGGGTCCCAGGAGACCCAGTACTTC. It yields the protein CASRIQGSQETQYF.

The rearrangement joins TRBV29-1 to TRBJ1-5; no definite D call. Germline CDR1 and CDR2: SQVTM and ANQGSEA. The germline V and J ends were trimmed by 4 bases and 0 bases, with 4 bases remaining between them. The length of the CDR3 is 12 residues. CDR3 DNA sequence: TGCAGCGTTGCCGGTAGCAATCAGCCCCAGCATTTT. Its translation is CSVAGSNQPQHF.

CDR3 in amino acids: CSVEGLVVNEQFF. CDR3 nucleotides: TGCAGCGTTGAAGGACTAGTGGTTAATGAGCAGTTCTTC. The genes are TRBV29-1 and TRBJ2-1; a possible D gene is TRBD2 (6 bases). The CDR3 length is 13 residues. Trimming removed 1 base from V and 7 bases from J, with 11 bases in between. Looked up from germline, CDR1 is SQVTM and CDR2 is ANQGSEA.

This rearrangement joins TRBV19 to TRBJ2-1, with D possibly matching TRBD2 (6 bases). Trimming left V 1 base short and J 8 bases short, with 12 bases between. The CDR3 runs 14 residues. Germline V CDR1 and CDR2: LNHDA, SQIVND (reference sequence). The CDR3 DNA follows: TGTGCCAGTAGTATAGTCGGGGGAGGCGATGAGCAGTTCTTC. Translating gives CASSIVGGGDEQFF. Full variable domain (rest looked up from reference TRBV19 and TRBJ2-1): DGGITQSPKYLFRKEGQNVTLSCEQNLNHDAMYWYRQDPGQGLRLIYYSQIVNDFQKGDIAEGYSVSREKKESFPLTVTSAQKNPTAFYLCASSIVGGGDEQFFGPGTRLTVL.

The chain recombines TRBV5-1 with TRBJ2-7, with TRBD1 matching 9 bases. The CDR3 contains 15 residues. With 2 bases clipped from V and 4 bases from J, the junction kept 7 bases outside the gene matches. Germline CDR1 is SGHRS and CDR2 is YFSETQ. CDR3 amino acids: CASSFLPDRGYEQYF. As DNA, the CDR3 is TGCGCCAGCAGCTTCTTACCGGACAGGGGATACGAGCAGTACTTC.

Here the CDR3 reads CASSLAYSTYEQYF. CDR3 DNA sequence: TGTGCCAGCAGCTTGGCCTACTCAACCTACGAGCAGTACTTC. The chain links TRBV5-6 to TRBJ2-7; D is unresolved. This CDR3 has 14 amino acids. In germline, CDR1 is SGHDT, CDR2 YYEEEE. The V end was cut by 0 bases, the J end by 2 bases, with 9 bases between. Full variable domain (remainder filled in from reference TRBV5-6 and TRBJ2-7): DAGVTQSPTHLIKTRGQQVTLRCSPKSGHDTVSWYQQALGQGPQFIFQYYEEEERQRGNFPDRFSGHQFPNYSSELNVNALLLGDSALYLCASSLAYSTYEQYFGPGTRLTVT.

J is TRBJ2-3 and V is TRBV30; no clear D. Germline V lookup: CDR1 GTSNPN, CDR2 SVGIG (reference sequence). The CDR3 is made up of 13 amino acids. Trimming stripped 0 bases from V and 4 bases from J, with 8 bases between. CDR3 in DNA: TGTGCCTGGAGTGTACATGGTTCAGATACGCAGTATTTT. Encoded protein: CAWSVHGSDTQYF. The full variable domain, in which reference TRBV30 and TRBJ2-3 provide the parts outside the CDR3, is SQTIHQWPATLVQPVGSPLSLECTVEGTSNPNLYWYRQAAGRGLQLLFYSVGIGQISSEVPQNLSASRPQDRQFILSSKKLLLSDSGFYLCAWSVHGSDTQYFGPGTRLTVL.

The V call is TRBV9, the J call TRBJ2-5; 8 bases are a match to TRBD1. The CDR3 runs 15 residues. Trimming at V came to 3 bases and at J to 5 bases, leaving 9 bases not matched to a gene. In germline, CDR1 is SGDLS, CDR2 YYNGEE. The DNA for the CDR3 is TGTGCCAGCAGCGCTCGAGAGGGGGACAGGGAGACCCAGTACTTC. It yields the protein CASSAREGDRETQYF.

This chain links TRBV7-2 with TRBJ2-7, with 7 nucleotides matching TRBD2. After removal of 0 bases from V and 4 bases from J, the junction contained 18 bases not matched to a gene. Per the germline V gene, CDR1 is SGHTA and CDR2 is FQGNSA. The CDR3 is 19 residues long. The CDR3 is CASSLAGTITQRTVYEQYF. The CDR3, as DNA: TGTGCCAGCAGCTTAGCAGGGACTATAACCCAGCGGACCGTTTACGAGCAGTACTTC.

The rearrangement links TRBV2 to TRBJ2-7; the match to TRBD1 covers 11 bases. The CDR3 spans 13 residues. CDR1 is SNHLY, CDR2 FYNNEI, per germline. The trim removed 5 bases at V and 6 bases at J, leaving 3 bases unmatched. CDR3 DNA sequence: TGTGCCAGCAGTCGGGACAGGGGGGGCGAGCAGTACTTC. Protein product: CASSRDRGGEQYF.

The V gene is TRBV4-1, the J gene TRBJ2-7, with D possibly matching TRBD2 (6 bases). Germline V lookup: CDR1 MGHRA, CDR2 YSYEKL. The CDR3 runs to 14 residues. V was cut by 0 bases and J by 7 bases, with 13 bases left in between. CDR3 protein: CASSQDARGAEQYF. The CDR3 DNA sequence: TGCGCCAGCAGCCAAGACGCACGCGGGGCAGAGCAGTACTTC.